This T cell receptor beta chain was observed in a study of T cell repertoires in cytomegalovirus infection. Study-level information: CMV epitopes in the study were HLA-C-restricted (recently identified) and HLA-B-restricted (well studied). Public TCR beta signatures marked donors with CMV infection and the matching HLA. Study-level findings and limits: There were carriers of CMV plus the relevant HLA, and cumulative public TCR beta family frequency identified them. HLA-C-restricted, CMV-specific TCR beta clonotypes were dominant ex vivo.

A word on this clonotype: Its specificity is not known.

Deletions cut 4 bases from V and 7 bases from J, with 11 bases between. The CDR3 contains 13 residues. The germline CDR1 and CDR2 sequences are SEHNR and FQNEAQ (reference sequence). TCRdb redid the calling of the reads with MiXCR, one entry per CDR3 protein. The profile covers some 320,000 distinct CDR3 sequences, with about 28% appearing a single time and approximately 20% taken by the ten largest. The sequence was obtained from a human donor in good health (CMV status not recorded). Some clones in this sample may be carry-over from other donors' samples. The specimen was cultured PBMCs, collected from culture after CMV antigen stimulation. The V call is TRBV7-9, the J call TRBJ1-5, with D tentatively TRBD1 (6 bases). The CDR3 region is CASSSAGAQPQHF. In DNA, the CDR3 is TGTGCCAGCAGCTCGGCAGGGGCGCAGCCCCAGCATTTT.